The 3 T cell receptor beta chains reported below all come from one sample, sequenced in a study of shared clonotypes between healthy human individuals. The naive CD8 population came from CD45RO-negative cells selected for CCR7, without terminally differentiated effector memory CD45RA+ cells. Sequencing used immunoSEQ multiplex PCR; TCRdb keeps in-frame clones, though not all of them. This sample has roughly 600,000 clones, with 95% to 98% found just once. The material sequenced was naive CD8+ T cells sorted from blood. These receptors were collected from a man aged 30 to 45 in good health.

The rearrangement joins TRBV6-6 to TRBJ1-1; 7 bases are shared with TRBD1. The CDR3 length is 16 residues. Unmatched junction bases numbered 14, after V lost 7 bases and J lost 3 bases. The germline CDR1 and CDR2 sequences are MNHNY and SVGAGI (reference sequence). DNA for the CDR3: TGTGCCAGCACCCTCAAGGGGGCGGGGTGGGACACTGAAGCTTTCTTT. Amino acid sequence: CASTLKGAGWDTEAFF.

The rearrangement joins TRBV29-1 to TRBJ2-7; D gene uncertain. Trimming took off 5 bases at V and 1 base at J, with 6 bases between the two ends. Germline lookup yields CDR1 SQVTM and CDR2 ANQGSEA. The CDR3 length is 11 residues. The CDR3 DNA follows: TGCAGCGTTAGCCAATCCTACGAGCAGTACTTC. It is translated as CSVSQSYEQYF.

A remark on this clone: Other DNA sequences in the same sample also yield this CDR3. The chain joins TRBV11-2 to TRBJ2-7, with 8 bases lining up with TRBD1. CDR3 length: 12 amino acids. V gave up 5 bases and J gave up 3 bases; unmatched junction bases: 0. Per germline, CDR1 SGHAT and CDR2 FQNNGV. The CDR3 DNA reads as TGTGCCAGCAGCGGACAGGGCTACGAGCAGTACTTC. Translation: CASSGQGYEQYF.